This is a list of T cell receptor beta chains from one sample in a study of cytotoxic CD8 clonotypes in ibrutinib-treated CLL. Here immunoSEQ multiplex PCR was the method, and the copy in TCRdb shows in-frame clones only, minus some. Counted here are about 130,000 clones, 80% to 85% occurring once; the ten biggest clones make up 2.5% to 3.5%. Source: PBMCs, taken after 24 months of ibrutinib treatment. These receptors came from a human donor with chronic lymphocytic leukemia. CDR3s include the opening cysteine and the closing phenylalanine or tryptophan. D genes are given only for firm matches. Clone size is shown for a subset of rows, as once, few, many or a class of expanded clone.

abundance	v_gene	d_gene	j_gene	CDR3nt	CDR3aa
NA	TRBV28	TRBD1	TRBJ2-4	TGTGCCAGCAGAGGGGCCGACAGGGCCTCGGACATTCAGTACTTC	CASRGADRASDIQYF
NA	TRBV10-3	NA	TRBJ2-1	TGTGCCATCAGTTCACATGAAAACAATGAGCAGTTCTTC	CAISSHENNEQFF
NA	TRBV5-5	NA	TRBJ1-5	TGTGCCAGCAGCTTGGAAGGGAATAGCAATCAGCCCCAGCATTTT	CASSLEGNSNQPQHF
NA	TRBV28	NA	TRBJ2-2	TGTGCCAGCAGTTTAGGCTCAGGGTTTAATCACGGGGAGCTGTTTTTT	CASSLGSGFNHGELFF
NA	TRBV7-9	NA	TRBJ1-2	TGTGCCAGCAGCTTAGGTAGGGGATACTATGGCTACACCTTC	CASSLGRGYYGYTF
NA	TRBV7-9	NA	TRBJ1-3	TGTGCCAGCAGCCAGTTCGGGGGCTCTGGAAACACCATATATTTT	CASSQFGGSGNTIYF
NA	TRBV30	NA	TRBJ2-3	TGTGCCTACGGGACGGGGGATACGCAGTATTTT	CAYGTGDTQYF
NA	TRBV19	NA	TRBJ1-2	TGTGCCAGTAGTATCCGGACAGCTAACTATGGCTACACCTTC	CASSIRTANYGYTF
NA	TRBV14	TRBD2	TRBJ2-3	TGTGCCAGCAGCCAAGATGGACGGGGGGTGACGCAGTATTTT	CASSQDGRGVTQYF
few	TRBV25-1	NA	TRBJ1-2	TGTGCCAGCAGTGAAGACAGACGGGGCTATGGCTACACCTTC	CASSEDRRGYGYTF
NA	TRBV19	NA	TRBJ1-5	TGTGCCAGTAGTATACTGGGCGGGACCAATCAGCCCCAGCATTTT	CASSILGGTNQPQHF
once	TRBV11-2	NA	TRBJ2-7	TGTGCCAGCAGCTTAGGTGGCAGGGGCTACGAGCAGTACTTC	CASSLGGRGYEQYF
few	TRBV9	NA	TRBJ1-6	TGTGCCAGCAGCGTACAGGGGTCAGTCAATTCACCCCTCCACTTT	CASSVQGSVNSPLHF
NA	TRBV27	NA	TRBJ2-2	TGTGCCAGCAGTTTAGTCACGAACACCGGGGAGCTGTTTTTT	CASSLVTNTGELFF
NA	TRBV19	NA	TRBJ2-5	TGTGCCAGTAGTATTGCAGGAGAGACCCAGTACTTC	CASSIAGETQYF
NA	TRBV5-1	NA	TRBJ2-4	TGCGCCAGCAGCCCCGACCGGGACATTCAGTACTTC	CASSPDRDIQYF
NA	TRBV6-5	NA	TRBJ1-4	TGTGCCAGCAGTTACTCGAACCCGGCTAATGAAAAACTGTTTTTT	CASSYSNPANEKLFF
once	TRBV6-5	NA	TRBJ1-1	TGTGCCAGCAGTTACTCGTCAGGGGCAACTGAAGCTTTCTTT	CASSYSSGATEAFF
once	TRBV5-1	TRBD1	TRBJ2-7	TGCGCCAGCAGCACCCGGGACAGGGGGCTCGAGCAGTACTTC	CASSTRDRGLEQYF
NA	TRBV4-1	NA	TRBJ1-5	TGCGCCAGCAGCCAAGATGGATCCGGGGGTGATCAGCCCCAGCATTTT	CASSQDGSGGDQPQHF
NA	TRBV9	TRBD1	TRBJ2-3	TGTGCCAGCAGCAAGAACCCCTACAGGGGCGAGGGCACAGATACGCAGTATTTT	CASSKNPYRGEGTDTQYF
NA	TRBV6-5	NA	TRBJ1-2	TGTGCCAGCAGCCTACAGGTGGACTATGGCTACACCTTC	CASSLQVDYGYTF
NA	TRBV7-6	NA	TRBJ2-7	TGTGCCAGCAGCCTAGGACGGGGAGGAAGGCTCAGCTCCTACGAGCAGTACTTC	CASSLGRGGRLSSYEQYF
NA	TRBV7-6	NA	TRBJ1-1	TGTGCCAGCAGCTTAGTGTCAGGGAACACTGAAGCTTTCTTT	CASSLVSGNTEAFF
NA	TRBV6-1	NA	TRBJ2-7	TGTGCCAGCAGTGATGCGGCCTCTTCTTCCTACGAGCAGTACTTC	CASSDAASSSYEQYF
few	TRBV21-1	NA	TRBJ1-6	TGTGCCAGCAGCAAGGCGGACAGCAATTCACCCCTCCACTTT	CASSKADSNSPLHF
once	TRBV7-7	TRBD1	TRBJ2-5	TGTGCCAGCAGCTTAGGGGGACAGAAACAAGAGACCCAGTACTTC	CASSLGGQKQETQYF
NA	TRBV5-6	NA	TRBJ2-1	TGTGCCAGCAGCTTCGGGGGTTCCGGCTACAATGAGCAGTTCTTC	CASSFGGSGYNEQFF
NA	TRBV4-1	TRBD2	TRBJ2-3	TGCGCCAGCAGCCTCGGACTAGCCTACACAGATACGCAGTATTTT	CASSLGLAYTDTQYF
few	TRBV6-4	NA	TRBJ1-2	TGTGCCAGCAGTGACGGAAGTCCGTCTAGAGGCTACACCTTC	CASSDGSPSRGYTF
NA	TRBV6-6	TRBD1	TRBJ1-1	TGTGCCAGCAGTCGACAGGGGGCCACTGAAGCTTTCTTT	CASSRQGATEAFF
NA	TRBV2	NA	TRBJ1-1	TGTGCCAGCAGTGAACAGTGGAACACTGAAGCTTTCTTT	CASSEQWNTEAFF
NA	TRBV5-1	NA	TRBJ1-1	TGCGCCAGCAGCTTGCGGGGCACCGGGACAAGGACTGGAGCTTTCTTT	CASSLRGTGTRTGAFF
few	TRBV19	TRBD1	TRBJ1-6	TGTGCCAGTAGTAACCACCGGGACAGGGTTCAACCCCTCCACTTT	CASSNHRDRVQPLHF
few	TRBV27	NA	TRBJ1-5	TGTGCCAGCAGTCCTTCGGGTAGTGGCAATCAGCCCCAGCATTTT	CASSPSGSGNQPQHF
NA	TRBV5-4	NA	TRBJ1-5	TGTGCCAGCAGCCGGGACGCTAGCAATCAGCCCCAGCATTTT	CASSRDASNQPQHF
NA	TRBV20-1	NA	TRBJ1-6	TGCAGTGCTACACCAAATTCACCCCTCCACTTT	CSATPNSPLHF
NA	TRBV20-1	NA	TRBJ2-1	TGCAGTGCTAGAGGGCGGAATGAGCAGTTCTTC	CSARGRNEQFF
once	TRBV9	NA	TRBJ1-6	TGTGCCAGCAGCGTAGGCAGGGAGAGGGCCGTTAATTCACCCCTCCACTTT	CASSVGRERAVNSPLHF
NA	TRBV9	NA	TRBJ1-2	TGTGCCAGCAGCGTGCAGGGGCGGAACTATGGCTACACCTTC	CASSVQGRNYGYTF
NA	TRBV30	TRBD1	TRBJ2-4	TGTGCCTGGAGCCTCACCCCGGGACAGCTTAGGTACTTC	CAWSLTPGQLRYF
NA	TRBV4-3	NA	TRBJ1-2	TGCGCCAGCAGCCAAGTACGCAACCCATATGGCTACACCTTC	CASSQVRNPYGYTF
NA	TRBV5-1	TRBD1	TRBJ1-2	TGCGCCAGCAGCGACAGGGGGGGCTATGGCTACACCTTC	CASSDRGGYGYTF
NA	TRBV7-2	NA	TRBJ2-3	TGTGCCAGCAGCGCCAGCGGACAGAGCACAGATACGCAGTATTTT	CASSASGQSTDTQYF
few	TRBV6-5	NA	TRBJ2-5	TGTGCCAGCAGTAGAGTACGTTGGGGGACGGAGACCCAGTACTTC	CASSRVRWGTETQYF
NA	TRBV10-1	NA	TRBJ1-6	TGCGCCAGCAGTGAAAATTTGAATTCACCCCTCCACTTT	CASSENLNSPLHF
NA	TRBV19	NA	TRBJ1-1	TGTGCCAGTAGGACGGGGAGGGTGAACACTGAAGCTTTCTTT	CASRTGRVNTEAFF
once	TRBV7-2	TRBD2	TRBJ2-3	TGTGCCAGCAGCACGGGACTAGGTAACACAGATACGCAGTATTTT	CASSTGLGNTDTQYF